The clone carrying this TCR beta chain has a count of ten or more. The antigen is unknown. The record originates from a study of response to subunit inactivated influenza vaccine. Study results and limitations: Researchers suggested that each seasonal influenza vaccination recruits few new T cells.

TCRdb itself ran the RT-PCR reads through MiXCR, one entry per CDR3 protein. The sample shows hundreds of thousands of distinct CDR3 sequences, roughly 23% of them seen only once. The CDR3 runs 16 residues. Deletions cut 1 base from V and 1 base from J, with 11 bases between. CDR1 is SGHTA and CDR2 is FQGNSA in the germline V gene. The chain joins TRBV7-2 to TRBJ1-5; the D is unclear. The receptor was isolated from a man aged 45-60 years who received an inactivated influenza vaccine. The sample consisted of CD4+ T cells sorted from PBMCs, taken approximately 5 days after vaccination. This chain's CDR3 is CASSLDVGGSNQPQHF. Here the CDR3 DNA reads TGTGCCAGCAGCTTAGACGTGGGAGGGAGCAATCAGCCCCAGCATTTT.